Shown below are 20 T cell receptor beta chains from a single sample sequenced in a study of cytomegalovirus exposure and HLA in healthy donors. Sequencing was performed with immunoSEQ multiplex PCR; in TCRdb, only in-frame clones are kept and a portion is missing. The data hold 250,000 to 300,000 clones, with approximately 86% observed a single time. The material sequenced was PBMCs. The receptors come from a young woman in good health and CMV-seronegative.

The genes are TRBV10-3 and TRBJ2-2, with D maybe TRBD2 (8 bases). The V gene lost 7 bases and the J gene lost 4 bases, with 16 bases spanning the gap. CDR1 and CDR2 from the germline V gene are ENHRY and SYGVKD. The CDR3 is 15 residues long. The CDR3 loop is CAIKGAGGRTGELFF. The CDR3 DNA sequence: TGTGCCATCAAGGGGGCGGGGGGCCGCACCGGGGAGCTGTTTTTT.

The gene calls are TRBV11-2 and TRBJ1-5, with D possibly TRBD1 on 5 matching bases. The germline gives CDR1 SGHAT, CDR2 FQNNGV. This CDR3 comprises 13 residues. Trimming shortened V by 1 base and J by 9 bases, and 10 bases separated the two germline ends. CDR3 residues: CASSLGQGRPQHF. DNA for the CDR3: TGTGCCAGCAGCTTAGGGCAGGGCCGGCCCCAGCATTTT.

V usage is TRBV18 and J usage is TRBJ2-3; TRBD2 matches 9 bases. This CDR3 region has 15 residues. In germline, CDR1 is KGHSH, CDR2 LQKENI. V was pared by 3 bases and J by 10 bases, with 11 bases of the junction left unmatched. In DNA, the CDR3 is TGTGCCAGCTCACCCCGTGCTAGCGGGGACCTGCCGCAGTATTTT. The encoded protein is CASSPRASGDLPQYF. The entire variable domain, with the rest obtained from reference TRBV18 and TRBJ2-3, is as follows: NAGVMQNPRHLVRRRGQEARLRCSPMKGHSHVYWYRQLPEEGLKFMVYLQKENIIDESGMPKERFSAEFPKEGPSILRIQQVVRGDSAAYFCASSPRASGDLPQYFGPGTRLTVL.

This rearrangement joins TRBV7-6 to TRBJ2-4; 7 bases match TRBD2. The V and J ends lost 5 bases and 8 bases, in that order; junction bases with no gene match: 3. The CDR3 is 12 residues long. Per germline, CDR1 SGHVS and CDR2 FNYEAQ. CDR3 protein: CASSPGGHIQYF. The CDR3 DNA reads as TGTGCCAGCAGCCCGGGGGGTCACATTCAGTACTTC.

V gene TRBV5-1 combines with J gene TRBJ1-5; TRBD1 matches at 8 bases. Germline CDR1 is SGHRS and CDR2 is YFSETQ. The CDR3 totals 15 residues. The trim removed 0 bases at V and 4 bases at J, leaving 3 bases unmatched. CDR3 protein: CASSLADRANQPQHF. The CDR3 region has the DNA TGCGCCAGCAGCTTGGCGGACAGGGCGAATCAGCCCCAGCATTTT.

This chain uses TRBV30 with TRBJ1-1; D call uncertain. The CDR3 totals 12 residues. Trimming pared 4 bases from V and 5 bases from J, leaving 11 bases between. Per the germline V gene, CDR1 is GTSNPN and CDR2 is SVGIG (reference sequence). This CDR3 reads CAWMRVGTEAFF. Here the CDR3 DNA reads TGTGCCTGGATGCGGGTGGGGACTGAAGCTTTCTTT.

CDR3 in amino acids: CASSPGVTSYNEQFF. In DNA form, the CDR3 reads TGTGCCAGCAGCCCAGGGGTGACTTCCTACAATGAGCAGTTCTTC. The chain has TRBV7-3 and TRBJ2-1; tentatively, D is TRBD1 (6 bases). The length of the CDR3 is 15 residues. From germline, CDR1 is SGHTA and CDR2 FQGTGA. Trimming took off 5 bases at V and 1 base at J, with 12 bases between the two ends. The whole variable domain, filled in from reference TRBV7-3 and TRBJ2-1, reads GAGVSQTPSNKVTEKGKYVELRCDPISGHTALYWYRQSLGQGPEFLIYFQGTGAADDSGLPNDRFFAVRPEGSVSTLKIQRTERGDSAVYLCASSPGVTSYNEQFFGPGTRLTVL.

The rearrangement uses TRBV7-6 and TRBJ1-5; 7 positions match TRBD1. CDR3 length: 15 residues. Germline V CDR1 and CDR2: SGHVS, FNYEAQ. After removal of 1 base from V and 1 base from J, the junction contained 1 base not matched to a gene. The CDR3 bases are TGTGCCAGCAGCTTAGGCAGGGGGAGCAATCAGCCCCAGCATTTT. This codes for CASSLGRGSNQPQHF. Full variable domain (rest looked up from reference TRBV7-6 and TRBJ1-5): GAGVSQSPRYKVTKRGQDVALRCDPISGHVSLYWYRQALGQGPEFLTYFNYEAQQDKSGLPNDRFSAERPEGSISTLTIQRTEQRDSAMYRCASSLGRGSNQPQHFGDGTRLSIL.

The chain carries TRBV5-4 and TRBJ2-1; 8 nucleotides align to TRBD2. This CDR3 is 17 amino acids long. The V gene's germline CDR1 is SGHNT and CDR2 YYREEE (reference sequence). J was trimmed by 7 bases and V by 0 bases; bases with no gene match: 12. CDR3 protein: CASSLDNPGTSDNEQFF. The CDR3 region has the DNA TGTGCCAGCAGCTTGGATAACCCCGGGACTAGTGATAATGAGCAGTTCTTC.

For the CDR3, the DNA is TGTGCCAGCTCACGAGGAGGCAGGGGGAATCAGCCCCAGCATTTT. Amino acid sequence: CASSRGGRGNQPQHF. This chain joins TRBV18 and TRBJ1-5, with 7 bases that match TRBD1. In germline, CDR1 is KGHSH, CDR2 LQKENI. The V gene end was trimmed by 4 bases and the J gene end by 4 bases; junction bases not matched to a gene: 7. CDR3 size: 15 residues.

This chain joins TRBV27 and TRBJ1-3; D gene ambiguous. V lost 5 bases, J lost 0 bases, and 5 bases lay in between. CDR3 length equals 13 residues. The germline gives CDR1 MNHEY, CDR2 SMNVEV (reference sequence). The CDR3 is CASSQVSGNTIYF. CDR3 bases: TGTGCCAGCAGTCAGGTCTCTGGAAACACCATATATTTT.

This chain links TRBV30 with TRBJ2-2, with 8 bases identical to TRBD1. This CDR3 is built from 15 residues. Germline CDR1 and CDR2: GTSNPN and SVGIG (reference sequence). V was clipped by 7 bases and J by 4 bases; unmatched bases: 11. CDR3 nucleotide sequence: TGTGCCTCCAATAGGGGGGACAGGCCCACCGGGGAGCTGTTTTTT. It is translated as CASNRGDRPTGELFF.

This rearrangement joins TRBV6-1 to TRBJ1-2, with 7 bases fitting TRBD1. CDR3 length: 14 residues. CDR1 is MNHNS and CDR2 is SASEGT in the germline V gene. V lost 7 bases and J lost 8; bases outside the gene matches: 13. The CDR3 region is CASNGGQLTAGYTF. Here the CDR3 DNA reads TGTGCCAGCAATGGGGGACAGTTGACTGCCGGCTACACCTTC.

The chain carries TRBV30 and TRBJ1-4; D is ambiguous. Looked up from germline, CDR1 is GTSNPN and CDR2 is SVGIG (reference sequence). The CDR3 length is 12 residues. Trimming shortened V by 4 bases and J by 7 bases, and 10 bases separated the two germline ends. The CDR3 loop is CAWKWAGEKLFF. CDR3 sequence (DNA): TGTGCCTGGAAGTGGGCGGGTGAAAAACTGTTTTTT.

The chain employs TRBV6-6 and TRBJ2-1; maybe TRBD2 (6 bases). The CDR3 is 12 amino acids. V lost 4 bases and J 8 bases, leaving 9 bases between the germline ends. The germline V gene encodes CDR1 MNHNY and CDR2 SVGAGI (reference sequence). CDR3 residues: CASSSTSYEQFF. The DNA for the CDR3 is TGTGCCAGCAGTTCGACTAGTTATGAGCAGTTCTTC.

The chain links TRBV7-2 to TRBJ2-3; 8 bases are a match to TRBD2. V dropped 4 bases and J dropped 3; count of bases not matched to a gene: 9. Germline lookup yields CDR1 SGHTA and CDR2 FQGNSA. The CDR3 length is 16 residues. The CDR3 DNA sequence: TGTGCCAGCAGCTCCCGACTAGCGTCGGGGACAGATACGCAGTATTTT. Translation: CASSSRLASGTDTQYF.

This clone was seen a handful of times. The chain has TRBV11-3 and TRBJ2-3, with 9 positions matching TRBD1. Germline CDR1 is SGHNT and CDR2 is YENEEA. J gave up 4 bases and V 5 bases, and 4 bases lay outside the gene matches. The CDR3 extends over 14 amino acids. The CDR3 is CASSPGTGPDTQYF. The CDR3, as DNA: TGTGCCAGCAGCCCCGGGACAGGGCCAGATACGCAGTATTTT.

The chain has TRBV7-2 and TRBJ2-5; 13 bases align to TRBD2. With V trimmed by 4 bases and J by 5 bases, 7 bases remained unmatched. CDR3 length: 16 amino acids. Germline V gene data show CDR1 as SGHTA and CDR2 as FQGNSA. CDR3 bases: TGTGCCAGCAGCTCGGGACTAGCGGGGCACACGGAGACCCAGTACTTC. This encodes CASSSGLAGHTETQYF.

V usage is TRBV11-3 and J usage is TRBJ2-7, with 11 bases aligning to TRBD1. CDR1 and CDR2 (germline): SGHNT, YENEEA. This CDR3 region has 15 residues. V trimming: 3 bases; J trimming: 3 bases; junction bases outside the gene matches: 4. DNA of the CDR3: TGTGCCAGCAGCTTTGGACAGGGGGCTAACTACGAGCAGTACTTC. It codes for CASSFGQGANYEQYF.

This clone was seen once. V usage is TRBV9 and J usage is TRBJ1-4, with a tentative D call TRBD1 (6 bases). The CDR3 spans 17 residues. CDR1 is SGDLS, CDR2 YYNGEE, per germline. V was pared by 0 bases and J by 2 bases, with 14 bases between. The CDR3, as DNA: TGTGCCAGCAGCGTAGACGGGGGGCCCAACACTAATGAAAAACTGTTTTTT. Its translation: CASSVDGGPNTNEKLFF. The whole variable domain, filled in from reference TRBV9 and TRBJ1-4, reads DSGVTQTPKHLITATGQRVTLRCSPRSGDLSVYWYQQSLDQGLQFLIQYYNGEERAKGNILERFSAQQFPDLHSELNLSSLELGDSALYFCASSVDGGPNTNEKLFFGSGTQLSVL.